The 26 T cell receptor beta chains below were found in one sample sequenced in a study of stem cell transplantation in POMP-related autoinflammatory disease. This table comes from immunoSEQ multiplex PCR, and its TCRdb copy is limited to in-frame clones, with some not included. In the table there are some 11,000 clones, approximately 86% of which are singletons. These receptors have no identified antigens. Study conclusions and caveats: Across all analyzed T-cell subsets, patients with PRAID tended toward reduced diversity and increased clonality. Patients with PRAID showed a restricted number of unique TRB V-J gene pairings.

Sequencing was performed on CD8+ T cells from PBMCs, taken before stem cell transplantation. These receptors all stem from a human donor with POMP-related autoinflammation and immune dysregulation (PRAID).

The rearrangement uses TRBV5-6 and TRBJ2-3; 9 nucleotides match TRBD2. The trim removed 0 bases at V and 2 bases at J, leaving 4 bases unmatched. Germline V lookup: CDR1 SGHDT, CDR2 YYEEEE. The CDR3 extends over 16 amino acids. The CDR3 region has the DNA TGTGCCAGCAGCTTGGGAGCGGGAGGAGTCACAGATACGCAGTATTTT. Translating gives CASSLGAGGVTDTQYF.

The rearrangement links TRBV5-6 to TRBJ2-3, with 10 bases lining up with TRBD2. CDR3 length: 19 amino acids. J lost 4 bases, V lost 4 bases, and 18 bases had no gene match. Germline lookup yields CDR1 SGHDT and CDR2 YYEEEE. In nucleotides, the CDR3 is TGTGCCAGCAGCCTCAGACTAGCGGGCCAGAGAAGCGGTCCAGATACGCAGTATTTT. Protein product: CASSLRLAGQRSGPDTQYF.

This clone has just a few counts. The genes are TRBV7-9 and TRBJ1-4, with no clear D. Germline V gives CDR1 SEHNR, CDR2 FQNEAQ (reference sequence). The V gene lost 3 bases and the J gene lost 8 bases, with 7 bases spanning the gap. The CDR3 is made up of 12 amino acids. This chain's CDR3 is CASSFEGEKLFF. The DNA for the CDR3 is TGTGCCAGCAGCTTCGAAGGGGAAAAACTGTTTTTT.

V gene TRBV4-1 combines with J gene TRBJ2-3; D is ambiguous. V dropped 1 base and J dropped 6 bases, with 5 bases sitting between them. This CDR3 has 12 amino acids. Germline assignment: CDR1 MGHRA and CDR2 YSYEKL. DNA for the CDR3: TGCGCCAGCAGCCAAGTTGGGGATACGCAGTATTTT. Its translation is CASSQVGDTQYF.

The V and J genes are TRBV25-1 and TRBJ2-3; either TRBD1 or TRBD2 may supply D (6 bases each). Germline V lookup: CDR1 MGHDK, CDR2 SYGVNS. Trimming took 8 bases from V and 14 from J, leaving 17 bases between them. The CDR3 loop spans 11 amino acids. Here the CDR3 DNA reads TGTGCCAGCGGAGGGGGGAGGCCCCCGTATTTT. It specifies CASGGGRPPYF.

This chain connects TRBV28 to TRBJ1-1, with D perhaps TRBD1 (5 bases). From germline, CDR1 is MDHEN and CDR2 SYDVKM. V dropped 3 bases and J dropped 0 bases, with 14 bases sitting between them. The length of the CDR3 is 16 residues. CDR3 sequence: CASSFSPQGLNTEAFF. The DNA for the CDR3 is TGTGCCAGCAGTTTTTCACCGCAGGGATTGAACACTGAAGCTTTCTTT.

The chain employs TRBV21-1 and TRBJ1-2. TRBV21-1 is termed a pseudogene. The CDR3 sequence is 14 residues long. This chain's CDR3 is CASSRRDEGYGYTF. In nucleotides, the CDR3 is TGTGCCAGCAGCCGCCGGGACGAAGGCTATGGCTACACCTTC.

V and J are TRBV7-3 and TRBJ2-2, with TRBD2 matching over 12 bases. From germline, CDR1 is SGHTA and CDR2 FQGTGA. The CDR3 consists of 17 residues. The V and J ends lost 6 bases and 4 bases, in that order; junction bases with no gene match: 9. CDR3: CASSALAGGLGTGELFF. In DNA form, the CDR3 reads TGTGCCAGCAGTGCTCTAGCGGGAGGGTTGGGCACCGGGGAGCTGTTTTTT.

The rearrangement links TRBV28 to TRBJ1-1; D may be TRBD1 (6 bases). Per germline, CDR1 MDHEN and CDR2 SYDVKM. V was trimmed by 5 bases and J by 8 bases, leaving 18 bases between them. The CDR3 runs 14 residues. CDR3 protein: CASSPRGGTWEAFF. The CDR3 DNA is TGTGCCAGCAGTCCTCGGGGGGGCACATGGGAAGCTTTCTTT.

The CDR3, as DNA: TGCAGCGCCGAGACAGGGAACTATGGCTACACCTTC. Protein product: CSAETGNYGYTF. The V call is TRBV29-1, the J call TRBJ1-2; 7 bases match TRBD1. The CDR3 extends over 12 amino acids. Unmatched junction bases numbered 4, after V lost 7 bases and J lost 2 bases. Germline-derived CDR1 and CDR2 are SQVTM and ANQGSEA.

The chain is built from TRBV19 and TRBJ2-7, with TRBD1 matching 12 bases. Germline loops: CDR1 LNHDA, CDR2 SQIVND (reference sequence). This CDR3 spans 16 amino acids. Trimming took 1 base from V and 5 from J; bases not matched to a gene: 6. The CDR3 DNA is TGTGCCAGTAGTATAGGGTGGGACAGGGGGCTTCACGAGCAGTACTTC. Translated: CASSIGWDRGLHEQYF. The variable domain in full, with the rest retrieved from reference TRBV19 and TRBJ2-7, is DGGITQSPKYLFRKEGQNVTLSCEQNLNHDAMYWYRQDPGQGLRLIYYSQIVNDFQKGDIAEGYSVSREKKESFPLTVTSAQKNPTAFYLCASSIGWDRGLHEQYFGPGTRLTVT.

The CDR3 sequence: CASSKVRAGGLHEQYF. The CDR3 region has the DNA TGTGCCAGCAGCAAAGTTCGGGCGGGGGGTTTGCACGAGCAGTACTTC. This chain uses TRBV21-1 with TRBJ2-7; TRBD2 is the table's D call, not checked against the DNA. TRBV21-1 has pseudogene status. The CDR3 is 16 residues long.

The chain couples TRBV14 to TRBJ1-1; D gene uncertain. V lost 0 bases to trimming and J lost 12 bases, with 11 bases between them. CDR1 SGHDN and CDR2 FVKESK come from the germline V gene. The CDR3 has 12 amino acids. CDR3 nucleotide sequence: TGTGCCAGCAGCCAAGAAGAGGGAGTACCTTTCTTT. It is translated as CASSQEEGVPFF.

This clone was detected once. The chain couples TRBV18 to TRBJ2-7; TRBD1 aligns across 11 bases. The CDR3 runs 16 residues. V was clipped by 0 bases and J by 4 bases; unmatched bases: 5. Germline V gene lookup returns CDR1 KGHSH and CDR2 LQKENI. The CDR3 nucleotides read TGTGCCAGCTCACCACCCGGGACAGGGGGGTGGTACGAGCAGTACTTC. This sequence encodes CASSPPGTGGWYEQYF. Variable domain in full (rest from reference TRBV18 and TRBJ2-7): NAGVMQNPRHLVRRRGQEARLRCSPMKGHSHVYWYRQLPEEGLKFMVYLQKENIIDESGMPKERFSAEFPKEGPSILRIQQVVRGDSAAYFCASSPPGTGGWYEQYFGPGTRLTVT.

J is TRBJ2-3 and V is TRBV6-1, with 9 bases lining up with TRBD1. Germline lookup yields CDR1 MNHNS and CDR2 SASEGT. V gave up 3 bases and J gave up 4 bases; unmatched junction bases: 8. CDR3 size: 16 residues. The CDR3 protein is CASSDGTGLGPDTQYF. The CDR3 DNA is TGTGCCAGCAGTGATGGGACAGGGTTGGGCCCAGATACGCAGTATTTT.

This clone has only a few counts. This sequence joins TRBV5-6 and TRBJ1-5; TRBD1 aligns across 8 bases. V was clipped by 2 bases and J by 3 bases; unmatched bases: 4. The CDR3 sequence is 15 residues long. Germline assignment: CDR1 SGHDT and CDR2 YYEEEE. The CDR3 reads CASSFRGLVNQPQHF. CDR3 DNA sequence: TGTGCCAGCAGCTTCAGGGGGCTTGTCAATCAGCCCCAGCATTTT.

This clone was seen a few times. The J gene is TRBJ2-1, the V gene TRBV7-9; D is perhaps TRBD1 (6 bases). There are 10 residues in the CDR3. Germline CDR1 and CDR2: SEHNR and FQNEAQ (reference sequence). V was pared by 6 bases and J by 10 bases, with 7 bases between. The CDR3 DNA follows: TGTGCCAGCAGTCAGGGGGAGCAGTTCTTC. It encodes CASSQGEQFF.

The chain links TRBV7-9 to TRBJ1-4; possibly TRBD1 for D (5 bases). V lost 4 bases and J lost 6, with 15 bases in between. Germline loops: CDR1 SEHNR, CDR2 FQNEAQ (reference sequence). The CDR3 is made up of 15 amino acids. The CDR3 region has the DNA TGTGCCAGCAGCTCTATGACAGAGGAAGATGAAAAACTGTTTTTT. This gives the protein CASSSMTEEDEKLFF.

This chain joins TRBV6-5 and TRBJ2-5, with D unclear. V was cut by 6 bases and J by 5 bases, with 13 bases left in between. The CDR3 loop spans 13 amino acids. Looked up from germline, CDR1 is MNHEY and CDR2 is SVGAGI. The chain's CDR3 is CASSQASAETQYF. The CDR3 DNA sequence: TGTGCCAGCAGCCAGGCCTCTGCGGAGACCCAGTACTTC.

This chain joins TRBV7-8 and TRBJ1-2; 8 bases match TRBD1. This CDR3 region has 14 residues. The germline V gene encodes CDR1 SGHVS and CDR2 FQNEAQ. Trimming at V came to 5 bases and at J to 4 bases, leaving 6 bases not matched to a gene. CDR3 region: CASSATGGSYGYTF. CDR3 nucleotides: TGTGCCAGCAGCGCAACAGGGGGAAGCTATGGCTACACCTTC.

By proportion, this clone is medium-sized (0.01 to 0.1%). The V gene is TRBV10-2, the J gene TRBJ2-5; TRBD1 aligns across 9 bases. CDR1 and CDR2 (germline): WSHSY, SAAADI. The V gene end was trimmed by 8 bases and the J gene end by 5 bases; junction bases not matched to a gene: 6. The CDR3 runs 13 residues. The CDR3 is CASQQGARETQYF. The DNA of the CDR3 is TGCGCCAGCCAACAGGGGGCGCGGGAGACCCAGTACTTC.

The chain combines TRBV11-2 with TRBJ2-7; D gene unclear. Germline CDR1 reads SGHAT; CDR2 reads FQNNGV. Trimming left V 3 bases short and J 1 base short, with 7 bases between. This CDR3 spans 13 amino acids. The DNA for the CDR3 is TGTGCCAGCAGCTTGGGCAGTTCCTACGAGCAGTACTTC. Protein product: CASSLGSSYEQYF.

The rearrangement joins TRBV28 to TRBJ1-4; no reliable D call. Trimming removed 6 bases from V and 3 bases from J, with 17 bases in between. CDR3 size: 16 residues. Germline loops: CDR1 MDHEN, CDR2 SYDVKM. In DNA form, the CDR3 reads TGTGCCAGCAGCCCCGATACGTGGTCCTCTAATGAAAAACTGTTTTTT. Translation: CASSPDTWSSNEKLFF.

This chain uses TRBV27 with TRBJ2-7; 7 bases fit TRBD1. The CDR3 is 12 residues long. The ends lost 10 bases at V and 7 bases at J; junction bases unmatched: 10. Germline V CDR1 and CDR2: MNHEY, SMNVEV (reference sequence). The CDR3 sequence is CATMTGYSEQYF. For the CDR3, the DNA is TGTGCCACCATGACAGGGTACTCGGAGCAGTACTTC.

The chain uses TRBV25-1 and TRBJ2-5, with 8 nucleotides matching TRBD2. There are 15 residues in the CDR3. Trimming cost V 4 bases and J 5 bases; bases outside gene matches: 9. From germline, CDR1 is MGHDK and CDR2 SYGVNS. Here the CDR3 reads CASSAPGGKSETQYF. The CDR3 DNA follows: TGTGCCAGCAGTGCCCCGGGGGGGAAGTCGGAGACCCAGTACTTC.

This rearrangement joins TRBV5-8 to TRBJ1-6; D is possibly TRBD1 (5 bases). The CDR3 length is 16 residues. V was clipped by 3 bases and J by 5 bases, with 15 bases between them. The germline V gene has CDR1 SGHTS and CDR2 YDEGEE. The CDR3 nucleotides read TGTGCCAGCAGCTCAGCAGGGATTCAGAATAATTCACCCCTCCACTTT. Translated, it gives CASSSAGIQNNSPLHF.